This TCR beta chain is drawn from a study of neurological immune-mediated disorders. Study results and limitations: The study phylogenetically grouped the repertoires of 18 of 34 multiple sclerosis patients into one related-CDR3 cluster, a possible signature. None of the CDR3 amino acid sequences of expanded clones recurred across subjects, suggesting private repertoires in all groups.

This clonotype was seen at least ten times. Antigen unknown. Sequence at one end of the junction differs from germline and may be a read error. The CDR3 extends over 14 amino acids. CDR1 is SGHTS and CDR2 is YDEGEE in the germline V gene. Using its own MiXCR run on the 5' RACE reads, TCRdb lists one record per CDR3 protein. The sample shows some 65,000 distinct CDR3 sequences, more than 3.5% of them seen only once. V and J are TRBV5-8 and TRBJ1-6, with 7 bases lining up with TRBD1. Sequences were obtained from PBMCs. The clonotype comes from a middle-aged man with multiple sclerosis. In DNA, the CDR3 is TGTGCCAGCAGCGTGGGACAGCGGGATTCACCCCTCAACTTT. Translated, it gives CASSVGQRDSPLNF.